A selection of T cell receptor beta chains follows, all from one sample in a study of T cell changes during pregnancy in multiple sclerosis. The assay was immunoSEQ multiplex PCR, and TCRdb's table has in-frame clones only and misses some. The sample has almost 50,000 clones, roughly 94% seen once; the top ten hold roughly 0.33%. The sequencing used CD4+ T cells from peripheral blood mononuclear cells, collected in the third trimester of pregnancy. These receptors all stem from a female donor with multiple sclerosis, enrolled in a pregnancy study. CDR3s include the opening cysteine and the closing phenylalanine or tryptophan. Fields, in order: D gene, J gene, V gene, clone size, CDR3 DNA, CDR3 protein. D genes are given only for firm matches. Rows may omit the clone size; those that give it use once, few, many or a size class.

TRBD1,TRBJ2-7,TRBV2,-,TGTGCCAGCAGTCCGGGACAGCTCTACGAGCAGTACTTC,CASSPGQLYEQYF
TRBD2,TRBJ2-7,TRBV30,-,TGTGCCTGGACCCCCTTCACTAGCGGGGGTTTTAGCTCCTACGAGCAGTACTTC,CAWTPFTSGGFSSYEQYF
TRBD2,TRBJ2-5,TRBV18,-,TGTGCCAGCTCACTACTAGCGGGGGGGACGGAGACCCAGTACTTC,CASSLLAGGTETQYF
-,TRBJ1-3,TRBV6-1,few,TGTGCCAGCTTTTGGGGGGGGAGTGGAAACACCATATATTTT,CASFWGGSGNTIYF
-,TRBJ1-6,TRBV10-3,-,TGTGCCACCCATGAGGCTGGGTATAATTCACCCCTCCACTTT,CATHEAGYNSPLHF
-,TRBJ1-3,TRBV7-9,-,TGTGCCAGCAGCTTAGCGCGCACCTACTCTGGAAACACCATATATTTT,CASSLARTYSGNTIYF
-,TRBJ1-4,TRBV9,-,TGTGCCAGCAGCGTAGCTTCGGGCCGCGGGGAAAAACTGTTTTTT,CASSVASGRGEKLFF
TRBD2,TRBJ2-1,TRBV7-2,-,TGTGCCAGCAGCAGCCCGGGACTAGCGGGGGTTAATGAGCAGTTCTTC,CASSSPGLAGVNEQFF
-,TRBJ1-5,TRBV4-1,-,TGCGCCAGCAGCCTAGGGGATAATAGCAATCAGCCCCAGCATTTT,CASSLGDNSNQPQHF
TRBD2,TRBJ2-7,TRBV10-3,once,TGTGCCACCAACCCCGGGGGTGAGGGGACTACGTCGGAGCAGTACTTC,CATNPGGEGTTSEQYF
TRBD2,TRBJ2-7,TRBV7-9,-,TGTGCCAGCAGCCACCGGGGAGGGTACGAGCAGTACTTC,CASSHRGGYEQYF
TRBD2,TRBJ2-7,TRBV9,-,TGTGCCAGCAGCGTAGGCAGCGGGAGGGCCAGTGCTTACGAGCAGTACTTC,CASSVGSGRASAYEQYF
TRBD2,TRBJ2-3,TRBV5-1,-,TGCGCCAGCAGCTTGGCCGCGGGGGGGTCCGTAGATACGCAGTATTTT,CASSLAAGGSVDTQYF
-,TRBJ1-2,TRBV14,-,TGTGCCAGCAGCCAAGAACAGTACTATGGCTACACCTTC,CASSQEQYYGYTF
-,TRBJ1-1,TRBV15,-,TGTGCCACCAGCAGAGATCGGGGGGTGTGGGCTTTCTTT,CATSRDRGVWAFF
TRBD1,TRBJ1-5,TRBV19,once,TGTGCCAGTAGGGGACAGGGGGCTAGACAGCCCCAGCATTTT,CASRGQGARQPQHF
TRBD1,TRBJ1-1,TRBV27,-,TGTGCCAGCAGTTGGACAGGGCGCACTGAAGCTTTCTTT,CASSWTGRTEAFF
TRBD2,TRBJ2-7,TRBV6-1,-,TGTGCCAGCATTAGACTAGCGGGAGGGACGAACGAGCAGTACTTC,CASIRLAGGTNEQYF
-,TRBJ2-5,TRBV11-3,-,TGTGCCAGCAGCTTAGTATCGGGAGTTTACGAAGAGACCCAGTACTTC,CASSLVSGVYEETQYF
TRBD2,TRBJ2-1,TRBV2,-,TGTGCCAGCAGTGAAAAGGGGCGGGAGGGGAGGAATGAGCAGTTCTTC,CASSEKGREGRNEQFF
TRBD1,TRBJ1-4,TRBV6-5,-,TGTGCCAGCACCCCAGCCGACAGGGTTCCTGAAAAACTGTTTTTT,CASTPADRVPEKLFF
-,TRBJ2-7,TRBV7-2,-,TGTGCCAGCAGCTTACAGGCAAGCTCCTACGAGCAGTACTTC,CASSLQASSYEQYF
-,TRBJ2-7,TRBV30,-,TGTGCCTGGAGTGCAGGGCCGGCCCACGAGCAGTACTTC,CAWSAGPAHEQYF
TRBD1,TRBJ1-5,TRBV7-9,-,TGTGCCAGCGGTATAGGGGGCTACGGTCAGCCCCAGCATTTT,CASGIGGYGQPQHF
TRBD2,TRBJ2-5,TRBV27,-,TGTGCCAGCAGCCTGGGAGCGGGGGGGCTGCCAGAGACCCAGTACTTC,CASSLGAGGLPETQYF
TRBD1,TRBJ2-7,TRBV5-1,-,TGCGCCAGCAGCGAGGACAGGGGATCCTACGAGCAGTACTTC,CASSEDRGSYEQYF
TRBD1,TRBJ2-7,TRBV19,-,TGTGCCAGTAGCTCCCGCTGGGGGACAGGGCTTCCTAGCTACGAGCAGTACTTC,CASSSRWGTGLPSYEQYF
TRBD1,TRBJ2-7,TRBV7-8,-,TGTGCCAGCAGCTTAGGAGGGGGGGTGGGGACAGGGCTTTACGAGCAGTACTTC,CASSLGGGVGTGLYEQYF
-,TRBJ2-2,TRBV18,-,TGTGCCAGCTCACCACCCCAGGGGTGGAGGACCGGGGAGCTGTTTTTT,CASSPPQGWRTGELFF
TRBD1,TRBJ1-2,TRBV6-4,-,TGTGCCAGCAGTGACAGGCAGGGGGCTGACTATGGCTACACCTTC,CASSDRQGADYGYTF
TRBD2,TRBJ2-7,TRBV5-1,once,TGCGCCAGCAGCAAGGGACTAGCGGGGAACTACGAGCAGTACTTC,CASSKGLAGNYEQYF
TRBD1,TRBJ1-4,TRBV28,once,TGTGCCAGCAGTGGACAGGGGGCCCGGGAAAAACTGTTTTTT,CASSGQGAREKLFF
-,TRBJ2-2,TRBV12-5,-,TGTGCTAGTGGTTTATCACCCCAGGGGTACACCGGGGAGCTGTTTTTT,CASGLSPQGYTGELFF
TRBD1,TRBJ1-4,TRBV5-4,-,TGTGCCAGCAGCTTAGGGACAGGGGAGCCTGAAAAACTGTTTTTT,CASSLGTGEPEKLFF
TRBD1,TRBJ1-1,TRBV6-5,-,TGTGCCAGCAGTCCTCGGGACAGGGGATCTGGAGCTTTCTTT,CASSPRDRGSGAFF
-,TRBJ2-2,TRBV5-1,-,TGCGCCAGCAGCTTGGCCGGTGGGGAGCTGTTTTTT,CASSLAGGELFF
TRBD1,TRBJ1-5,TRBV15,few,TGTGCCACCAGCAGTCAGACAGGGACGGGGCAGCCCCAGCATTTT,CATSSQTGTGQPQHF
TRBD2,TRBJ2-7,TRBV6-6,-,TGTGCCAGCAGTCGTGGGGGGGGTGCCTACGAGCAGTACTTC,CASSRGGGAYEQYF
-,TRBJ2-7,TRBV5-1,-,TGCGCCAGCAGCGGGGGGGCAGGGGACGAGCAGTACTTC,CASSGGAGDEQYF
-,TRBJ2-7,TRBV9,-,TGTGCCAGCAGCTGGGGGCCGGGATCTTTAACCCACGAGCAGTACTTC,CASSWGPGSLTHEQYF